These 27 T cell receptor beta chains were sequenced from one sample in a study of Graves' ophthalmopathy and Graves' hyperthyroidism. RNA transcripts were the source from which TCR beta CDR3 regions were amplified. RT-PCR was first run with HTBI primers, then multiplex PCR in a second round. From the multiplex PCR reads, TCRdb called clonotypes with MiXCR, one entry per CDR3 protein. The sample records roughly 420,000 distinct CDR3 sequences, around 20% being singletons. Sequenced: peripheral blood. These receptors originate from a woman under 30 with stable Graves' hyperthyroidism.

This clonotype has at least ten counts. The chain carries TRBV12-3 or TRBV12-4 and TRBJ2-5; 8 positions agree with TRBD2. Trimming took 3 bases from V and 5 from J; bases not matched to a gene: 5. The CDR3 covers 14 residues. The CDR3: CASSFGGAGETQYF. In DNA, the CDR3 is TGTGCCAGCAGTTTCGGGGGGGCGGGGGAGACCCAGTACTTC.

This clonotype was seen ten or more times. The chain recombines TRBV6-2 or TRBV6-3 with TRBJ1-5, with 9 nucleotides matching TRBD1. Germline V gene data show CDR1 as MNHEY and CDR2 as SVGEGT. The CDR3 extends over 16 amino acids. J lost 0 bases, V lost 5 bases, and 5 bases had no gene match. Here the CDR3 DNA reads TGTGCCAGCAGTAGGGACAGGGTTGGTAGCAATCAGCCCCAGCATTTT. The encoded protein is CASSRDRVGSNQPQHF.

This clonotype was seen repeatedly, ten times or more. CDR3 nucleotide sequence: TGTGCCAGCAGTTTATTACTAGCGGGAGGCCCATACGAGCAGTACTTC. Protein sequence: CASSLLLAGGPYEQYF. The chain recombines TRBV12-3 or TRBV12-4 with TRBJ2-7, with 12 nucleotides matching TRBD2. The CDR3 is made up of 16 amino acids. J gave up 4 bases and V 2 bases, and 6 bases lay outside the gene matches.

This chain connects TRBV12-3 or TRBV12-4 to TRBJ1-1; D gene ambiguous. Trimming shortened V by 6 bases and J by 1 base, and 12 bases separated the two germline ends. The CDR3 totals 14 residues. The CDR3 DNA sequence: TGTGCCAGCAGCCCTCGAAGGACGAACACTGAAGCTTTCTTT. This codes for CASSPRRTNTEAFF.

The chain uses TRBV19 and TRBJ1-5, with 8 bases lining up with TRBD1. From germline, CDR1 is LNHDA and CDR2 SQIVND (reference sequence). V lost 7 bases to trimming and J lost 6 bases; unmatched junction nucleotides: 14. The CDR3 spans 16 residues. CDR3 sequence reads: CASKMDRVGPGQPQHF. DNA of the CDR3: TGTGCCAGTAAAATGGACAGGGTTGGGCCGGGTCAGCCCCAGCATTTT.

This clonotype has more than one count but fewer than ten. The CDR3 loop reads CASSTDRVGSGELFF. In DNA form, the CDR3 reads TGTGCCAGTAGTACGGACAGGGTCGGGTCCGGGGAGCTGTTTTTT. The rearrangement joins TRBV19 to TRBJ2-2, with 8 bases matching TRBD1. The V segment lost 4 bases and the J segment 6 bases; nucleotides outside the gene matches: 7. In germline, CDR1 is LNHDA, CDR2 SQIVND (reference sequence). This CDR3 comprises 15 residues.

The sample holds many counts of this clonotype. The chain employs TRBV15 and TRBJ2-7, with D uncertain. The length of the CDR3 is 15 residues. Germline assignment: CDR1 LNHNV and CDR2 YYDKDF (reference sequence). Deletions cut 0 bases from V and 6 bases from J, with 15 bases between. The CDR3 sequence: CATSRDNSVVSEQYF. In DNA, the CDR3 is TGTGCCACCAGCAGAGATAATTCGGTCGTTAGCGAGCAGTACTTC.

This clonotype was recorded many times. The chain couples TRBV15 to TRBJ2-5, with D possibly TRBD2 on 5 matching bases. This CDR3 comprises 14 residues. Trimming cost V 5 bases and J 3 bases, with 13 bases left between them. The germline V gene encodes CDR1 LNHNV and CDR2 YYDKDF (reference sequence). CDR3 amino acids: CATSGLVREETQYF. In nucleotides, the CDR3 is TGTGCCACCAGCGGCCTTGTGAGGGAAGAGACCCAGTACTTC. Full variable domain (rest looked up from reference TRBV15 and TRBJ2-5): DAMVIQNPRYQVTQFGKPVTLSCSQTLNHNVMYWYQQKSSQAPKLLFHYYDKDFNNEADTPDNFQSRRPNTSFCFLDIRSPGLGDTAMYLCATSGLVREETQYFGPGTRLLVL.

This clonotype was counted many times. The rearrangement links TRBV6-2 or TRBV6-3 to TRBJ1-2, with unresolved D. Germline-derived CDR1 and CDR2 are MNHEY and SVGEGT. V was cut by 5 bases and J by 8 bases, with 15 bases left in between. The CDR3 spans 13 residues. The CDR3 DNA reads as TGTGCCAGCAGTCCTACAGTCCCTCCGGGCTACACCTTC. Translation gives CASSPTVPPGYTF.

The rearrangement links TRBV10-3 to TRBJ2-3, with D uncertain. Trimming left V 3 bases short and J 5 bases short, with 15 bases between. CDR1 and CDR2 (germline): ENHRY, SYGVKD. CDR3 length: 15 residues. CDR3 protein: CAISEFDGARDTQYF. The CDR3 bases are TGTGCCATCAGTGAATTTGACGGAGCACGAGATACGCAGTATTTT.

The V gene is TRBV9, the J gene TRBJ2-2; D is possibly TRBD2 (5 bases). Between the trimmed V and J ends, which lost 3 bases and 1 base, there was a span of 16 bases. Germline V lookup: CDR1 SGDLS, CDR2 YYNGEE. This CDR3 region has 17 residues. Here the CDR3 reads CASSAVVWSGNTGELFF. DNA of the CDR3: TGTGCCAGCAGCGCAGTGGTTTGGAGCGGGAACACCGGGGAGCTGTTTTTT.

This clonotype was counted ten times or more. The chain employs TRBV18 and TRBJ2-7; the D is unclear. Trimming removed 1 base from V and 3 bases from J, with 10 bases in between. CDR1 and CDR2 from the germline V gene are KGHSH and LQKENI. The CDR3 covers 14 residues. DNA for the CDR3: TGTGCCAGCTCACCACAATCAGGTATCTACGAGCAGTACTTC. Its translation is CASSPQSGIYEQYF.

This clonotype was observed many times. V gene TRBV2 combines with J gene TRBJ1-1; D possibly corresponds to TRBD1 (6 bases). From germline, CDR1 is SNHLY and CDR2 FYNNEI. V lost 6 bases, J lost 0 bases, and 17 bases lay in between. CDR3 length: 16 residues. CDR3: CASSLAAGAMNTEAFF. DNA for the CDR3: TGTGCCAGCAGCTTGGCGGCAGGGGCCATGAACACTGAAGCTTTCTTT. The complete variable domain, with remaining parts taken from reference TRBV2 and TRBJ1-1, reads EPEVTQTPSHQVTQMGQEVILRCVPISNHLYFYWYRQILGQKVEFLVSFYNNEISEKSEIFDDQFSVERPDGSNFTLKIRSTKLEDSAMYFCASSLAAGAMNTEAFFGQGTRLTVV.

The J gene is TRBJ1-2, the V gene TRBV6-5; D not certain. The CDR3 is 13 residues long. CDR1 is MNHEY and CDR2 is SVGAGI in the germline V gene. V was shortened by 4 bases and J by 4 bases, with 10 bases between the two germline ends. The CDR3 spells CASSSLNSYGYTF. The CDR3 region has the DNA TGTGCCAGCAGTTCCCTAAACAGCTATGGCTACACCTTC.

The table lists this clonotype with many counts. V gene TRBV24-1 combines with J gene TRBJ2-5; possible D gene TRBD2, 6 bases. V gave up 4 bases and J gave up 1 base, with 18 bases separating them. The CDR3 is 17 amino acids. Germline CDR1 KGHDR, CDR2 SFDVKD. CDR3 amino acids: CATSDLKETGVQETQYF. The CDR3 bases are TGTGCCACCAGTGACTTAAAAGAGACGGGAGTCCAAGAGACCCAGTACTTC.

The rearrangement links TRBV12-5 to TRBJ2-7; D tentatively reads TRBD1 or TRBD2 (5 bases each). CDR3 length: 15 amino acids. V lost 3 bases and J 4 bases, leaving 16 bases between the germline ends. The germline gives CDR1 LGHNT, CDR2 FRNRAP. The CDR3 is CASGFPGTGTYEQYF. CDR3 coding DNA: TGTGCTAGTGGTTTCCCCGGGACGGGAACTTACGAGCAGTACTTC. Drawing the rest from reference TRBV12-5 and TRBJ2-7, the complete variable domain is DARVTQTPRHKVTEMGQEVTMRCQPILGHNTVFWYRQTMMQGLELLAYFRNRAPLDDSGMPKDRFSAEMPDATLATLKIQPSEPRDSAVYFCASGFPGTGTYEQYFGPGTRLTVT.

The chain joins TRBV11-2 to TRBJ2-1; a weak D match, TRBD2 (6 bases). Germline V gene data show CDR1 as SGHAT and CDR2 as FQNNGV. CDR3 size: 17 residues. The germline V and J ends were trimmed by 4 bases and 0 bases, with 16 bases remaining between them. CDR3 region: CASSSLRGYSSYNEQFF. The CDR3 DNA follows: TGTGCCAGCAGCTCCCTCCGGGGGTATAGCTCCTACAATGAGCAGTTCTTC. The variable domain in full, completed from reference TRBV11-2 and TRBJ2-1, reads EAGVAQSPRYKIIEKRQSVAFWCNPISGHATLYWYQQILGQGPKLLIQFQNNGVVDDSQLPKDRFSAERLKGVDSTLKIQPAKLEDSAVYLCASSSLRGYSSYNEQFFGPGTRLTVL.

This chain links TRBV6-1 with TRBJ2-7; 14 bases line up with TRBD2. The CDR3 runs 12 residues. The V gene's germline CDR1 is MNHNS and CDR2 SASEGT. Losses at the gene ends were 8 bases for V and 6 bases for J; bases not matched to a gene: 0. CDR3 DNA: TGTGCCAGCGGGACTAGCGGGAGCGAGCAGTACTTC. This codes for CASGTSGSEQYF.

This clonotype was recorded only once. V is TRBV15 and J is TRBJ1-1; possibly TRBD1 for D (6 bases). Germline values: CDR1 LNHNV, CDR2 YYDKDF (reference sequence). Trimming left V 8 bases short and J 0 bases short, with 13 bases between. The CDR3 has 14 amino acids. CDR3 region: CATRRGQLNTEAFF. CDR3 DNA: TGTGCCACCCGGCGCGGACAGTTGAACACTGAAGCTTTCTTT.

V is TRBV5-1 and J is TRBJ2-6; no clear D gene. The CDR3 contains 17 residues. CDR1 is SGHRS and CDR2 is YFSETQ in the germline V gene. V was cut by 4 bases and J by 0 bases, with 14 bases left in between. CDR3 bases: TGCGCCAGCAGCGGGCAGCAGCTCGGCTCTGGGGCCAACGTCCTGACTTTC. Its translation is CASSGQQLGSGANVLTF.

This clonotype was seen only a few times. The chain is built from TRBV4-3 and TRBJ1-2; 7 positions agree with TRBD1. Germline V lookup: CDR1 LGHNA, CDR2 YSLEER. CDR3 length: 13 amino acids. V was clipped by 4 bases and J by 10 bases; unmatched bases: 9. CDR3 nucleotide sequence: TGCGCCAGCAGCCCCACCGGACAGGCTCTCTACACCTTC. Protein product: CASSPTGQALYTF.

The chain is built from TRBV11-2 and TRBJ2-7; 10 bases map to TRBD2. V trimming: 5 bases; J trimming: 2 bases; junction bases outside the gene matches: 6. The CDR3 sequence is 15 residues long. Germline V gives CDR1 SGHAT, CDR2 FQNNGV. In DNA, the CDR3 is TGTGCCAGCAGCAAAACCGGGACTAGCGCCTACGAGCAGTACTTC. Translation gives CASSKTGTSAYEQYF.

This clonotype came up many times. This chain uses TRBV18 with TRBJ1-2, with a weak D call TRBD1 (5 bases). This CDR3 has 14 amino acids. Germline loops: CDR1 KGHSH, CDR2 LQKENI. Trimming took off 0 bases at V and 8 bases at J, with 13 bases between the two ends. CDR3 sequence (DNA): TGTGCCAGCTCACCACCGGGGGTTCCGGGGGGCTACACCTTC. Translated, it gives CASSPPGVPGGYTF.

This clonotype was observed many times. This chain connects TRBV11-1 to TRBJ2-2; the D gene is possibly TRBD1 (6 bases). The V end lost 0 bases, the J end lost 5 bases, and 7 bases lay between the germline ends. The CDR3 totals 14 residues. Germline CDR1 and CDR2: SGHAT and FQDESV (reference sequence). CDR3 sequence: CASSLARGTGELFF. The DNA for the CDR3 is TGTGCCAGCAGCTTAGCAAGGGGGACCGGGGAGCTGTTTTTT.

The sample holds many counts of this clonotype. The chain carries TRBV29-1 and TRBJ2-7; D is unresolved. Trimming took 4 bases from V and 0 from J, leaving 10 bases between them. The CDR3 is 13 residues long. Germline CDR1 and CDR2: SQVTM and ANQGSEA. Written as DNA, the CDR3 is TGCAGCGTTGTGGTCAGGAACTCCTACGAGCAGTACTTC. Residues: CSVVVRNSYEQYF.

The chain recombines TRBV2 with TRBJ1-3; 7 bases line up with TRBD1. V lost 6 bases, J lost 3 bases, and 8 bases stayed unmatched. The CDR3 length is 15 residues. In germline, CDR1 is SNHLY, CDR2 FYNNEI. The CDR3 sequence is CASRKDRVYGNTIYF. The CDR3 nucleotides read TGTGCCAGCAGGAAAGACAGGGTTTATGGAAACACCATATATTTT.

This clonotype was picked up many times. The chain uses TRBV15 and TRBJ1-1, with 7 bases that match TRBD1. The junction had 5 bases not matched to a gene; V was cut back by 3 bases and J by 1 base. This CDR3 is 15 amino acids long. The V gene's germline CDR1 is LNHNV and CDR2 YYDKDF (reference sequence). CDR3 sequence (DNA): TGTGCCACCAGCAGGAGGACAGGAGGGAACACTGAAGCTTTCTTT. This encodes CATSRRTGGNTEAFF. The full variable domain, with the rest looked up from reference TRBV15 and TRBJ1-1, is DAMVIQNPRYQVTQFGKPVTLSCSQTLNHNVMYWYQQKSSQAPKLLFHYYDKDFNNEADTPDNFQSRRPNTSFCFLDIRSPGLGDTAMYLCATSRRTGGNTEAFFGQGTRLTVV.